Presented here are 4 T cell receptor beta chains from one specimen sequenced in a study of T-cell reconstitution after alpha-beta-depleted transplantation in children. As it was prepared, the TCRbeta library received unique molecular identifiers. TCRdb fed the PCR reads into MiXCR, producing one record per CDR3 protein. Here the sample spans 280,000 or so distinct CDR3 sequences, roughly 12% being singletons. This specimen consisted of peripheral blood, obtained 180 days after TCRalphabeta/CD19-depleted stem cell transplant. The receptor source for this set is a male patient under 10 years old who had a stem cell transplant for chronic granulomatous disease, so the T cells may come from the graft donor.

This rearrangement joins TRBV28 to TRBJ1-1; D remains unclear. CDR1 MDHEN and CDR2 SYDVKM come from the germline V gene. The CDR3 is made up of 14 amino acids. Between the trimmed V and J ends, which lost 6 bases and 3 bases, there was a span of 14 bases. CDR3 sequence reads: CASSLQGIYTEAFF. CDR3 DNA sequence: TGTGCCAGCAGCTTACAAGGGATTTACACTGAAGCTTTCTTT. Filled out from reference TRBV28 and TRBJ1-1, the complete variable domain reads DVKVTQSSRYLVKRTGEKVFLECVQDMDHENMFWYRQDPGLGLRLIYFSYDVKMKEKGDIPEGYSVSREKKERFSLILESASTNQTSMYLCASSLQGIYTEAFFGQGTRLTVV.

This clonotype was seen many times. The genes are TRBV29-1 and TRBJ2-7, with 7 bases lining up with TRBD1. J gave up 3 bases and V 3 bases, and 11 bases lay outside the gene matches. The length of the CDR3 is 15 residues. The germline CDR1 and CDR2 sequences are SQVTM and ANQGSEA. The DNA of the CDR3 is TGCAGCGTTGAGTGGGGACAGCGTTTAAACTACGAGCAGTACTTC. Protein: CSVEWGQRLNYEQYF.

At least ten counts were recorded for this clonotype. V and J are TRBV3-1 and TRBJ2-5; 12 bases fit TRBD2. J lost 6 bases, V lost 0 bases, and 8 bases had no gene match. Germline assignment: CDR1 LGHDT and CDR2 YNNKEL (reference sequence). The CDR3 has 17 residues. This CDR3 is CASSQDGTSGGWKTQYF. In DNA form, the CDR3 reads TGTGCCAGCAGCCAAGATGGAACTAGCGGGGGGTGGAAGACCCAGTACTTC.

This clonotype was recorded many times. This sequence joins TRBV5-4 and TRBJ2-1; D unresolved. The CDR3 totals 11 residues. V lost 2 bases and J lost 7, with 4 bases in between. CDR1 is SGHNT and CDR2 is YYREEE in the germline V gene (reference sequence). Here the CDR3 reads CASSFANEQFF. The CDR3 DNA is TGTGCCAGCAGCTTCGCAAATGAGCAGTTCTTC. Filled out from reference TRBV5-4 and TRBJ2-1, the complete variable domain reads ETGVTQSPTHLIKTRGQQVTLRCSSQSGHNTVSWYQQALGQGPQFIFQYYREEENGRGNFPPRFSGLQFPNYSSELNVNALELDDSALYLCASSFANEQFFGPGTRLTVL.